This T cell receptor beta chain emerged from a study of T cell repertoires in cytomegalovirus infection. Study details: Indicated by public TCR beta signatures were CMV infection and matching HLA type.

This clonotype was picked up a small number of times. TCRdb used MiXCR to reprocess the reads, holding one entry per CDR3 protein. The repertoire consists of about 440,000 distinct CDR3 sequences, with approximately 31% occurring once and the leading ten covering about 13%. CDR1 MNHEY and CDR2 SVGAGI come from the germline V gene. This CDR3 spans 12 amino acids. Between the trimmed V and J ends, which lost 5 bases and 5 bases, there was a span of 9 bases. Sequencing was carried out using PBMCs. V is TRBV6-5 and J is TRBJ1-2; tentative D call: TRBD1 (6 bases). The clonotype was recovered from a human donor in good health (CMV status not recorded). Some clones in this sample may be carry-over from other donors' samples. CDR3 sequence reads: CASSTGFYGYTF. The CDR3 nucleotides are TGTGCCAGCAGTACAGGGTTTTATGGCTACACCTTC.